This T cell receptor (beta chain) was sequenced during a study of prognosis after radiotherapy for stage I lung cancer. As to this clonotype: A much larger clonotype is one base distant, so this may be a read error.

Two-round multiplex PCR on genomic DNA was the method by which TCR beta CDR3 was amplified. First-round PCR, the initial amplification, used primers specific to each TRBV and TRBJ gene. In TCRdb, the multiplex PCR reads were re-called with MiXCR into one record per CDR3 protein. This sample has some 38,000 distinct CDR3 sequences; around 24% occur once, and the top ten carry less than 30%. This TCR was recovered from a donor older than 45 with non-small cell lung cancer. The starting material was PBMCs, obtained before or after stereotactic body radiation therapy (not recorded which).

CDR3 protein: CASSYGTPGVTEAFF. The CDR3 DNA sequence: TGTGCCAGCAGTTACGGTACCCCAGGGGTAACTGAAGCTTTCTTT. V is TRBV6-2 or TRBV6-3 and J is TRBJ1-1, with a weak D call TRBD1 (6 bases). V gave up 2 bases and J gave up 5 bases, with 15 bases separating them. This CDR3 spans 15 amino acids. Germline V CDR1 and CDR2: MNHEY, SVGEGT.